These 21 T cell receptor beta chains were all obtained from the same sample, sequenced in a study of human T cells and chemical hapten exposure. Time point denoted: pre-sensitization, week 0. Indicated treatment: therapeutic diphenylcyclopropenone sensitization with weekly scalp DPC. TCRdb used MiXCR to reprocess the RACE reads, holding one entry per CDR3 protein. Here the sample spans tens of thousands of distinct CDR3 sequences, roughly 11% being singletons. Here the sequenced sample was whole blood, taken in connection with sensitization to the hapten diphenylcyclopropenone (DPC). Every receptor here comes from a woman between 50 and 59 years old with alopecia areata. Some clones in this sample may be carry-over from other donors' samples.

The table lists this clonotype with many counts. V usage is TRBV30 and J usage is TRBJ2-2; D is perhaps TRBD1 (5 bases). The CDR3 is 13 residues long. The V end was cut by 5 bases, the J end by 2 bases, with 9 bases between. Germline V lookup: CDR1 GTSNPN, CDR2 SVGIG (reference sequence). CDR3 DNA sequence: TGTGCCTGGGACAGCATAAACACCGGGGAGCTGTTTTTT. This gives the protein CAWDSINTGELFF.

This sequence joins TRBV7-9 and TRBJ2-7; D is perhaps TRBD1 (6 bases). Trimming removed 6 bases from V and 0 bases from J, with 9 bases in between. The CDR3 has 13 residues. Per germline, CDR1 SEHNR and CDR2 FQNEAQ (reference sequence). CDR3 sequence (DNA): TGTGCCAGCAGTGGGGGCCGCTCCTACGAGCAGTACTTC. It translates to CASSGGRSYEQYF.

This clonotype was picked up many times. The V call is TRBV12-3 or TRBV12-4, the J call TRBJ1-2, with 8 bases identical to TRBD1. V shed 1 base, J shed 4 bases, and the junction held 5 bases outside the gene matches. The CDR3 totals 15 residues. For the CDR3, the DNA is TGTGCCAGCAGTTTAGTCGGGACAGGCGGCTATGGCTACACCTTC. This translates into CASSLVGTGGYGYTF.

This clonotype was counted at least ten times. This chain links TRBV4-2 with TRBJ1-5; D is unclear. The V gene lost 2 bases and the J gene lost 0 bases, with 8 bases spanning the gap. Germline CDR1 reads LGHNA; CDR2 reads YNFKEQ. The CDR3 runs to 15 residues. CDR3 residues: CASSQRGNSNQPQHF. Written as DNA, the CDR3 is TGTGCCAGCAGCCAACGGGGTAATAGCAATCAGCCCCAGCATTTT.

At least ten counts were recorded for this clonotype. This rearrangement joins TRBV7-6 to TRBJ2-1; 11 bases map to TRBD1. The V and J ends lost 3 bases and 14 bases, in that order; junction bases with no gene match: 9. Germline V CDR1 and CDR2: SGHVS, FNYEAQ. This CDR3 has 14 residues. CDR3 amino acids: CASSLAGTGGDKFF. Here the CDR3 DNA reads TGTGCCAGCAGCTTGGCCGGGACAGGGGGAGATAAGTTCTTC. The variable domain in full, completed from reference TRBV7-6 and TRBJ2-1, reads GAGVSQSPRYKVTKRGQDVALRCDPISGHVSLYWYRQALGQGPEFLTYFNYEAQQDKSGLPNDRFSAERPEGSISTLTIQRTEQRDSAMYRCASSLAGTGGDKFFGPGTRLTVL.

In regard to this clonotype: Mismatch with germline at one junction end may stem from a read error. The rearrangement uses TRBV3-1 and TRBJ2-7; TRBD2 aligns across 7 bases. The CDR3 length is 15 residues. The germline CDR1 and CDR2 sequences are LGHDT and YNNKEL (reference sequence). The CDR3 DNA follows: TGTGCCAGCAGCCAAGCGGCGCGGGGGTCCTCCGAGCAGTACTTC. As protein: CASSQAARGSSEQYF.

This clonotype has a count of ten or more. This rearrangement joins TRBV18 to TRBJ2-3; 9 bases are shared with TRBD2. The CDR3 loop spans 17 amino acids. The germline V gene encodes CDR1 KGHSH and CDR2 LQKENI. V shed 1 base, J shed 4 bases, and the junction held 9 bases outside the gene matches. CDR3 DNA: TGTGCCAGCTCACCACGGGGGACTAGCAAGGGGCCAGATACGCAGTATTTT. The encoded protein is CASSPRGTSKGPDTQYF.

CDR3 sequence (DNA): TGTGCCAGCAGTCCTAACAGGGGGCCCCAAGAGACCCAGTACTTC. Its protein is CASSPNRGPQETQYF. V usage is TRBV28 and J usage is TRBJ2-5, with 9 bases lining up with TRBD1. This CDR3 has 15 amino acids. V was clipped by 5 bases and J by 1 base; unmatched bases: 5. From germline, CDR1 is MDHEN and CDR2 SYDVKM.

This clonotype was counted a few times. The chain is built from TRBV9 and TRBJ2-3, with a weak D call TRBD1 (6 bases). Trimming removed 5 bases at V and 1 base at J, with 17 bases between. The CDR3 spans 16 residues. Germline CDR1 is SGDLS and CDR2 is YYNGEE. The DNA for the CDR3 is TGTGCCAGCAGACCCGGGGCAGGGGCTGGCACAGATACGCAGTATTTT. Its translation: CASRPGAGAGTDTQYF.

The sample holds many counts of this clonotype. The genes are TRBV15 and TRBJ1-1; 7 positions match TRBD1. Looked up from germline, CDR1 is LNHNV and CDR2 is YYDKDF (reference sequence). The CDR3 is 17 residues long. Germline trimming cut 6 bases from V and 6 bases from J; bases unmatched to any gene: 19. CDR3 DNA: TGTGCCACCAGTCCAGAAGGACCCAGGGGGTTGCTACCTGAAGCTTTCTTT. Its translation: CATSPEGPRGLLPEAFF.

This clonotype has just a few counts. The rearrangement links TRBV11-2 to TRBJ2-5; 8 bases match TRBD2. J gave up 4 bases and V 4 bases, and 8 bases lay outside the gene matches. This CDR3 is built from 15 residues. CDR1 and CDR2 (germline): SGHAT, FQNNGV. The CDR3 here is CASSSGGALGETQYF. CDR3 DNA: TGTGCCAGCAGCTCCGGGGGGGCCTTAGGAGAGACCCAGTACTTC.

Ten or more counts support this clonotype. The rearrangement links TRBV30 to TRBJ2-1, with 8 nucleotides matching TRBD1. This CDR3 spans 12 amino acids. The germline V gene encodes CDR1 GTSNPN and CDR2 SVGIG (reference sequence). The CDR3 region has the DNA TGTGCTTATGGGACAGGTTACAATGAGCAGTTCTTC. Translation: CAYGTGYNEQFF.

Worth noting for this clonotype: Given a much more abundant clone one base away, this may be a read error. The rearrangement links TRBV28 to TRBJ1-1; 8 nucleotides agree with TRBD1. CDR1 is MDHEN and CDR2 is SYDVKM in the germline V gene. CDR3 length equals 15 residues. The CDR3 is CANSPHRGGNTEAFF. CDR3 sequence (DNA): TGTGCCAACAGTCCGCACAGGGGGGGAAACACTGAAGCTTTCTTT. Full variable domain (missing parts from reference TRBV28 and TRBJ1-1): DVKVTQSSRYLVKRTGEKVFLECVQDMDHENMFWYRQDPGLGLRLIYFSYDVKMKEKGDIPEGYSVSREKKERFSLILESASTNQTSMYLCANSPHRGGNTEAFFGQGTRLTVV.

This clonotype was observed many times. The chain couples TRBV20-1 to TRBJ2-5; 9 bases are a match to TRBD2. V lost 3 bases, J lost 2 bases, and 4 bases stayed unmatched. Germline CDR1 is DFQATT and CDR2 is SNEGSKA (reference sequence). The CDR3 has 14 amino acids. The CDR3 DNA reads as TGCAGTGCTAGTAGCGGGAGCGGACAAGAGACCCAGTACTTC. Translated, it gives CSASSGSGQETQYF.

The chain recombines TRBV12-3 or TRBV12-4 with TRBJ1-1; a weak D match, TRBD1 (6 bases). CDR3 size: 13 residues. The V and J ends lost 10 bases and 1 base respectively, with 13 bases between them. This CDR3 reads CATKGGRNTEAFF. The CDR3 region has the DNA TGTGCCACGAAGGGGGGCAGGAACACTGAAGCTTTCTTT.

Remarks on this clonotype: Just one base apart from a much larger clone, this may be a read error. The chain combines TRBV5-1 with TRBJ2-2, with 12 bases lining up with TRBD2. From germline, CDR1 is SGHRS and CDR2 YFSETQ. The CDR3 extends over 17 amino acids. The CDR3 protein is CTSSRRTSGANTGELFF. The DNA of the CDR3 is TGCACCAGCAGCCGCAGGACTAGCGGGGCGAACACCGGGGAGCTGTTTTTT. The full variable domain, in which reference TRBV5-1 and TRBJ2-2 provide the parts outside the CDR3, is KAGVTQTPRYLIKTRGQQVTLSCSPISGHRSVSWYQQTPGQGLQFLFEYFSETQRNKGNFPGRFSGRQFSNSRSEMNVSTLELGDSALYLCTSSRRTSGANTGELFFGEGSRLTVL.

There are a few counts of this clonotype. V usage is TRBV2 and J usage is TRBJ1-5, with D tentatively TRBD1 (5 bases). The CDR3 consists of 13 residues. The germline V and J ends were trimmed by 6 bases and 5 bases, with 11 bases remaining between them. CDR1 SNHLY and CDR2 FYNNEI come from the germline V gene. CDR3 amino acids: CASRPGTDQPQHF. The CDR3, as DNA: TGTGCCAGCAGGCCCGGGACCGATCAGCCCCAGCATTTT.

This clonotype has a count of ten or more. The chain uses TRBV7-3 and TRBJ2-1; TRBD2 agrees at 15 bases. Germline trimming cut 5 bases from V and 9 bases from J; bases unmatched to any gene: 14. The CDR3 totals 18 residues. Germline lookup yields CDR1 SGHTA and CDR2 FQGTGA. This CDR3 is CASSPKGTSGGPSPEQFF. The CDR3 nucleotides are TGTGCCAGCAGCCCCAAGGGGACTAGCGGGGGGCCCAGTCCTGAGCAGTTCTTC.

Regarding this clonotype: This is likely a read error, given that the CDR3 carries no conserved phenylalanine or tryptophan at its end. The chain carries TRBV4-3 and TRBJ2-7; 9 nucleotides agree with TRBD1. Germline trimming cut 3 bases from V and 3 bases from J; bases unmatched to any gene: 9. Looked up from germline, CDR1 is LGHNA and CDR2 is YSLEER. The CDR3 consists of 16 residues. CDR3 bases: TGCGCCAGCAGCCAGGCCTATCCGGGACAGGGCTACGAGCAGTACATC. This codes for CASSQAYPGQGYEQYI.

Ten or more counts support this clonotype. The chain recombines TRBV7-9 with TRBJ2-3, with 8 bases lining up with TRBD2. V shed 4 bases, J shed 6 bases, and the junction held 9 bases outside the gene matches. The CDR3 loop spans 15 amino acids. CDR1 is SEHNR, CDR2 FQNEAQ, per germline (reference sequence). CDR3 DNA sequence: TGTGCCAGCAGCTCCCCCCGGGGGGGCAAGGATACGCAGTATTTT. Translation: CASSSPRGGKDTQYF.

This clonotype was counted many times. The chain combines TRBV14 with TRBJ2-3; D may match TRBD1 or TRBD2 (5 bases each). The ends were cut back, 1 base at V and 13 bases at J, with 15 bases in the middle. This CDR3 spans 13 amino acids. Germline V gene sequence: CDR1 SGHDN, CDR2 FVKESK. CDR3 amino acids: CASSQARLGAEYF. CDR3 DNA: TGTGCCAGCAGCCAAGCACGTCTCGGGGCTGAGTATTTT.